The 29 T cell receptor beta chains given below trace back to one sample, sequenced in a study of blood T cells in healthy people across ages. Then a second PCR, running roughly 7 to 11 cycles, was carried out with a sample-barcoded 5' primer and a J-beta primer mix. TCRdb redid the calling of the 5' RACE reads with MiXCR, one entry per CDR3 protein. The repertoire holds 850,000 to 1,000,000 distinct CDR3 sequences, with around 48% as singletons. The specimen sequenced was blood. These receptors all come from a man in his thirties or forties in good health.

The chain links TRBV11-3 to TRBJ1-2; D remains ambiguous. Germline CDR1 reads SGHNT; CDR2 reads YENEEA. Trimming removed 1 base from V and 6 bases from J, with 6 bases in between. This CDR3 has 12 amino acids. CDR3 DNA: TGTGCCAGCAGCTTAGCAGATAATGGCTACACCTTC. Translation: CASSLADNGYTF.

This chain connects TRBV5-1 to TRBJ2-5; perhaps TRBD2 as D (6 bases). The CDR3 length is 14 residues. The V gene lost 3 bases and the J gene lost 5 bases, with 14 bases spanning the gap. CDR1 is SGHRS and CDR2 is YFSETQ in the germline V gene. CDR3 sequence: CASSYGTLGETQYF. In nucleotides, the CDR3 is TGCGCCAGCAGCTACGGGACTTTAGGCGAGACCCAGTACTTC.

This clonotype was recorded a few times. The chain links TRBV7-2 to TRBJ1-1; D not resolved. V lost 4 bases and J 5 bases, leaving 14 bases between the germline ends. The CDR3 consists of 14 residues. Germline V gene data show CDR1 as SGHTA and CDR2 as FQGNSA. Written as DNA, the CDR3 is TGTGCCAGCAGCTGGGGAGGGTCGGTAACTGAAGCTTTCTTT. Amino acids: CASSWGGSVTEAFF.

The chain combines TRBV5-5 with TRBJ2-4, with a weak D call TRBD2 (6 bases). CDR1 and CDR2 (germline): SGHKS, YYEKEE (reference sequence). This CDR3 comprises 13 residues. V lost 2 bases and J 8 bases, leaving 11 bases between the germline ends. The DNA of the CDR3 is TGTGCCAGCAGCTTTGGAGGGACGGACATTCAGTACTTC. Protein: CASSFGGTDIQYF.

This clonotype appeared once. The chain links TRBV12-3 or TRBV12-4 to TRBJ1-2; perhaps TRBD1 as D (5 bases). CDR3 size: 12 residues. With 6 bases removed from V and 7 bases from J, the gap between germline ends came to 12 bases. This CDR3 reads CASRPGRAGYTF. DNA of the CDR3: TGTGCCAGCAGGCCGGGACGGGCTGGCTACACCTTC.

This clonotype was found many times. The J gene is TRBJ2-5, the V gene TRBV7-2; D unresolved. Germline CDR1 reads SGHTA; CDR2 reads FQGNSA. The CDR3 covers 14 residues. Trimming left V 5 bases short and J 5 bases short, with 15 bases between. The DNA of the CDR3 is TGTGCCAGCAGCCCCTCCCGGATTTGGGAGACCCAGTACTTC. Protein sequence: CASSPSRIWETQYF.

This clonotype occurred a few times. The CDR3: CANRPGSYNSPLHF. CDR3 nucleotides: TGTGCCAACAGGCCGGGCTCCTATAATTCACCCCTCCACTTT. J is TRBJ1-6 and V is TRBV7-9, with TRBD1 as a possible D gene (5 bases). The germline V gene encodes CDR1 SEHNR and CDR2 FQNEAQ (reference sequence). The germline V and J ends were trimmed by 10 bases and 0 bases, with 10 bases remaining between them. The CDR3 is made up of 14 amino acids. Full variable domain (remainder filled in from reference TRBV7-9 and TRBJ1-6): DTGVSQNPRHKITKRGQNVTFRCDPISEHNRLYWYRQTLGQGPEFLTYFQNEAQLEKSRLLSDRFSAERPKGSFSTLEIQRTEQGDSAMYLCANRPGSYNSPLHFGNGTRLTVT.

In its sample, this clonotype was seen a few times. The genes are TRBV4-1 and TRBJ1-5; no clear D. V lost 0 bases to trimming and J lost 6 bases, with 12 bases between them. The germline CDR1 and CDR2 sequences are MGHRA and YSYEKL. The CDR3 is 15 amino acids. The CDR3 loop is CASSQDGVGGQPQHF. For the CDR3, the DNA is TGCGCCAGCAGCCAAGACGGAGTAGGCGGTCAGCCCCAGCATTTT.

On this clonotype: One base away lies a much larger clone, so this may be a sequencing read error. The chain recombines TRBV3-1 with TRBJ1-4; 7 nucleotides line up with TRBD1. Germline assignment: CDR1 LGHDT and CDR2 YNNKEL (reference sequence). The CDR3 consists of 14 residues. The CDR3 sequence is CAGSPDRANEKLFF. CDR3 in DNA: TGTGCCGGCAGCCCAGACAGGGCTAATGAAAAACTGTTTTTT.

The V call is TRBV7-2, the J call TRBJ1-6, with D uncertain. Germline assignment: CDR1 SGHTA and CDR2 FQGNSA. The CDR3 contains 14 residues. V lost 3 bases and J lost 7, with 10 bases in between. CDR3: CASSFRGLNSPLHF. The CDR3 nucleotides read TGTGCCAGCAGCTTCCGGGGTCTAAATTCACCCCTCCACTTT.

This clonotype has only a few counts. The V gene is TRBV9, the J gene TRBJ1-2; no clear D. The CDR3 totals 16 residues. Germline V gene data show CDR1 as SGDLS and CDR2 as YYNGEE. V lost 0 bases, J lost 0 bases, and 12 bases lay in between. In nucleotides, the CDR3 is TGTGCCAGCAGCGTAGGCTTCTCGTGGGCTAACTATGGCTACACCTTC. Translated: CASSVGFSWANYGYTF.

V usage is TRBV7-2 and J usage is TRBJ2-7; 8 bases map to TRBD2. J was trimmed by 0 bases and V by 2 bases; bases with no gene match: 12. Per germline, CDR1 SGHTA and CDR2 FQGNSA. The CDR3 consists of 18 residues. CDR3 DNA: TGTGCCAGCAGCTTAACGTGGCGAGCGGGGGCCCTCTCCTACGAGCAGTACTTC. It translates to CASSLTWRAGALSYEQYF.

V is TRBV6-2 or TRBV6-3 and J is TRBJ2-7; D is ambiguous. V was cut by 4 bases and J by 2 bases, with 15 bases left in between. Germline V gene lookup returns CDR1 MNHEY and CDR2 SVGEGT. The CDR3 has 15 residues. CDR3 nucleotides: TGTGCCAGCAGTTGTCGTAACACCTTAACCTACGAGCAGTACTTC. Protein: CASSCRNTLTYEQYF.

This clonotype was picked up many times. The chain combines TRBV12-3 or TRBV12-4 with TRBJ1-5; D is unresolved. Trimming cost V 6 bases and J 1 base, with 7 bases left between them. CDR3 length: 13 residues. Here the CDR3 DNA reads TGTGCCAGCAGCCTCGCGAGCAATCAGCCCCAGCATTTT. It encodes CASSLASNQPQHF.

The table lists this clonotype with a count of one. The chain has TRBV10-3 and TRBJ1-4; D unresolved. CDR1 ENHRY and CDR2 SYGVKD come from the germline V gene. The CDR3 has 15 amino acids. V gave up 0 bases and J gave up 3 bases, with 8 bases separating them. The DNA for the CDR3 is TGTGCCATCAGTGAGTCCAGCTTATCTAATGAAAAACTGTTTTTT. Translation gives CAISESSLSNEKLFF.

This clonotype was recorded many times. DNA of the CDR3: TGTGCCAGCAGCTTAGGCGGCGGGGGGCTCTACAATGAGCAGTTCTTC. It codes for CASSLGGGGLYNEQFF. The rearrangement joins TRBV11-3 to TRBJ2-1; 8 nucleotides line up with TRBD2. CDR3 size: 16 residues. The junction had 5 bases not matched to a gene; V was cut back by 1 base and J by 3 bases. Per the germline V gene, CDR1 is SGHNT and CDR2 is YENEEA.

J is TRBJ1-2 and V is TRBV28; 10 nucleotides agree with TRBD1. The CDR3 runs 15 residues. Trimming at V came to 5 bases and at J to 2 bases, leaving 5 bases not matched to a gene. Per germline, CDR1 MDHEN and CDR2 SYDVKM. The CDR3 region has the DNA TGTGCCAGCAGTCGGCCGGGACAGGGGAACTATGGCTACACCTTC. Its protein product is CASSRPGQGNYGYTF.

The rearrangement uses TRBV4-2 and TRBJ2-5, with D hard to call. Between the trimmed V and J ends, which lost 1 base and 1 base, there was a span of 7 bases. The germline V gene has CDR1 LGHNA and CDR2 YNFKEQ. This CDR3 has 14 residues. This chain's CDR3 is CASSQVGSQETQYF. The CDR3 region has the DNA TGTGCCAGCAGCCAAGTAGGCAGCCAAGAGACCCAGTACTTC.

This clonotype was found once. This could be a read error, since a much larger clone is one nucleotide away. The chain combines TRBV4-2 with TRBJ2-1; 9 nucleotides match TRBD2. Looked up from germline, CDR1 is LGHNA and CDR2 is YNFKEQ. V gave up 2 bases and J gave up 9 bases; unmatched junction bases: 11. The CDR3 consists of 16 residues. CDR3 nucleotides: TGTGCCAGCAGCCAACCCGGGACTAGCCAGGAAAGTGAGCAGTTCTTC. Amino acid sequence: CASSQPGTSQESEQFF.

This chain links TRBV4-1 with TRBJ2-5; 7 bases are shared with TRBD1. In germline, CDR1 is MGHRA, CDR2 YSYEKL. This CDR3 is built from 16 residues. Trimming removed 0 bases from V and 1 base from J; junction bases left unmatched: 5. The CDR3 coding sequence is TGCGCCAGCAGCCAAGAGACCGGGACAGCCCAAGAGACCCAGTACTTC. It is translated as CASSQETGTAQETQYF.

This clonotype appeared a single time. In DNA, the CDR3 is TGTGCCAGCAGCTTAGCGTGGAGCAGGGCTAGCACAGATACGCAGTATTTT. As protein: CASSLAWSRASTDTQYF. The V and J genes are TRBV7-6 and TRBJ2-3; weak D call: TRBD1 (5 bases). Germline V CDR1 and CDR2: SGHVS, FNYEAQ. V shed 0 bases and J shed 0 bases, with 13 bases lying between them. The CDR3 runs to 17 residues. Using reference TRBV7-6 and TRBJ2-3 for the parts outside the CDR3, the full variable domain is GAGVSQSPRYKVTKRGQDVALRCDPISGHVSLYWYRQALGQGPEFLTYFNYEAQQDKSGLPNDRFSAERPEGSISTLTIQRTEQRDSAMYRCASSLAWSRASTDTQYFGPGTRLTVL.

The rearrangement links TRBV11-2 to TRBJ2-5, with D maybe TRBD1 (6 bases). Trimming stripped 6 bases from V and 9 bases from J, with 20 bases between. The CDR3 sequence is 14 residues long. CDR1 is SGHAT, CDR2 FQNNGV, per germline. The CDR3 is CASSSIGGPPSQYF. CDR3 coding DNA: TGTGCCAGCAGTTCCATAGGGGGTCCACCGTCCCAGTACTTC.

The chain employs TRBV7-9 and TRBJ1-2, with D unclear. There are 11 residues in the CDR3. CDR1 SEHNR and CDR2 FQNEAQ come from the germline V gene (reference sequence). V dropped 5 bases and J dropped 1 base, with 2 bases sitting between them. CDR3 amino acids: CASSINYGYTF. The DNA of the CDR3 is TGTGCCAGCAGCATTAACTATGGCTACACCTTC.

The table lists this clonotype with a few counts. This rearrangement joins TRBV25-1 to TRBJ2-5; the D gene could be TRBD1 or TRBD2 (5 bases each). Between the trimmed V and J ends, which lost 1 base and 7 bases, there was a span of 31 bases. The CDR3 totals 20 residues. Germline V gene data show CDR1 as MGHDK and CDR2 as SYGVNS. CDR3 in DNA: TGTGCCAGCAGTGAATCGGGGATAAGGGAGACAGCCCCACGGGAAGGGACCCAGTACTTC. Translating it yields CASSESGIRETAPREGTQYF.

J is TRBJ2-5 and V is TRBV20-1, with 9 nucleotides matching TRBD2. Germline values: CDR1 DFQATT, CDR2 SNEGSKA (reference sequence). J gave up 2 bases and V 6 bases, and 4 bases lay outside the gene matches. The CDR3 is made up of 13 amino acids. In DNA, the CDR3 is TGCAGTGCACCCGGACTAGCGCAAGAGACCCAGTACTTC. Its protein product is CSAPGLAQETQYF.

This sequence joins TRBV7-2 and TRBJ2-1; 16 positions agree with TRBD2. V lost 4 bases to trimming and J lost 3 bases; unmatched junction nucleotides: 6. The CDR3 length is 18 residues. From germline, CDR1 is SGHTA and CDR2 FQGNSA. Written as DNA, the CDR3 is TGTGCCAGCAGCTCGGGACTAGCGGGGGGGACCTTCTACAATGAGCAGTTCTTC. Residues: CASSSGLAGGTFYNEQFF.

The rearrangement links TRBV20-1 to TRBJ2-1; no clear D gene. Germline values: CDR1 DFQATT, CDR2 SNEGSKA (reference sequence). CDR3 length: 12 amino acids. V shed 5 bases and J shed 5 bases, with 10 bases lying between them. CDR3 in DNA: TGCAGTGCTCCACCAAGACACAATGAGCAGTTCTTC. Protein product: CSAPPRHNEQFF.

This clonotype was seen only once. The rearrangement joins TRBV9 to TRBJ2-1; the D gene is possibly TRBD2 (5 bases). This CDR3 has 15 amino acids. V lost 2 bases to trimming and J lost 5 bases, with 14 bases between them. Germline values: CDR1 SGDLS, CDR2 YYNGEE. CDR3 nucleotide sequence: TGTGCCAGCAGCGTCCCCGGGAAAGGCGACAATGAGCAGTTCTTC. Amino acids: CASSVPGKGDNEQFF.

This clonotype was observed many times. The V gene is TRBV29-1, the J gene TRBJ2-5; D gene ambiguous. The CDR3 loop spans 15 amino acids. The germline CDR1 and CDR2 sequences are SQVTM and ANQGSEA. V was pared by 6 bases and J by 2 bases, with 19 bases between. CDR3 in DNA: TGCAGCGTCGCCCCGAGACTCCTGAGGCAAGAGACCCAGTACTTC. This translates into CSVAPRLLRQETQYF. The whole variable domain, filled in from reference TRBV29-1 and TRBJ2-5, reads SAVISQKPSRDICQRGTSLTIQCQVDSQVTMMFWYRQQPGQSLTLIATANQGSEATYESGFVIDKFPISRPNLTFSTLTVSNMSPEDSSIYLCSVAPRLLRQETQYFGPGTRLLVL.